The clone carrying this T cell receptor (beta chain) was seen repeatedly, ten times or more. The data were taken from a study of human T cells and chemical hapten exposure. Study as a whole: Minor volume differences among pooled libraries chiefly drove per-sample TCR yield variation.

The CDR3 is made up of 13 amino acids. CDR1 is SQVTM, CDR2 ANQGSEA, per germline. The V end was cut by 4 bases, the J end by 5 bases, with 15 bases between. TCRdb redid the calling of the RACE reads with MiXCR, one entry per CDR3 protein. The data show tens of thousands of distinct CDR3 sequences, with 11% seen just once and approximately 4.7% held by the top ten. Sample time point: pre-sensitization, week 0. The treatment was: therapeutic diphenylcyclopropenone sensitization with weekly scalp DPC. The sample consisted of whole blood, taken in connection with sensitization to the hapten diphenylcyclopropenone (DPC). This TCR derives from a woman between 50 and 59 years old with alopecia areata. Some clones in this sample may be carry-over from other donors' samples. The chain has TRBV29-1 and TRBJ2-7; TRBD2 might be the D (6 bases). The CDR3 spells CSVVKPGVHEQYF. The CDR3 nucleotides read TGCAGCGTTGTGAAACCGGGGGTCCACGAGCAGTACTTC.